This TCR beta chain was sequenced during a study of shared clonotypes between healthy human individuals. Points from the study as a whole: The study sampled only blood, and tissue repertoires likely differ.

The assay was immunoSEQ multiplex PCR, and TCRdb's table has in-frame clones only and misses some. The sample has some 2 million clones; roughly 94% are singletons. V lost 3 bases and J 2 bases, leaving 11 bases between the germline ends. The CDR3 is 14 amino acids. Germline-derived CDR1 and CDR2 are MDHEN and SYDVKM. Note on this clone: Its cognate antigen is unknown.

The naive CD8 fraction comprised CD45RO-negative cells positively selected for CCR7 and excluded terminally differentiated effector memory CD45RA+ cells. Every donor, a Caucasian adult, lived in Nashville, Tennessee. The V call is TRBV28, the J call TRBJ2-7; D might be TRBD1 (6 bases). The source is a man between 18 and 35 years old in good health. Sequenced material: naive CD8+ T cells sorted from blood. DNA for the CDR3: TGTGCCAGCAGTTTCGGGACAAGAACCTACGAGCAGTACTTC. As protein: CASSFGTRTYEQYF.